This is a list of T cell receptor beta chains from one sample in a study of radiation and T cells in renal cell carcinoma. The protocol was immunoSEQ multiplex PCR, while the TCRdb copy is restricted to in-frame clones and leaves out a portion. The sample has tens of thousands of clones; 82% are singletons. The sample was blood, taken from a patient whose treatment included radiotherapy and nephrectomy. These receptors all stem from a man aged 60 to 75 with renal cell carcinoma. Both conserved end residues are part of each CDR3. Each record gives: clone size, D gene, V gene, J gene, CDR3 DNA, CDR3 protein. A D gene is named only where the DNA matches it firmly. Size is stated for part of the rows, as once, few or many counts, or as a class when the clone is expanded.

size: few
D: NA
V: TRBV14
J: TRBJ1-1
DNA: TGTGCCAGCAGCCTTGGTCCCCTCACTGAGTCTTTCTTT
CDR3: CASSLGPLTESFF

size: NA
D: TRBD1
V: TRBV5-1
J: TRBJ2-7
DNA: TGCGCCAGCAGCTTGGCCGATAACAGGGGAAACTACGAGCAGTACTTC
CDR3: CASSLADNRGNYEQYF

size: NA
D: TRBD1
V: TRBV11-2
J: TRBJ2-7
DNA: TGTGCCAGCAGCTTCGAAACGGGACAGGGCTACTCCGAGCAGTACTTC
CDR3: CASSFETGQGYSEQYF

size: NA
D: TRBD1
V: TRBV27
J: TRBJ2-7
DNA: TGTGCCAGCAGTCCGGAAGGGGACAGGGGAGGCTACGAGCAGTACTTC
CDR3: CASSPEGDRGGYEQYF

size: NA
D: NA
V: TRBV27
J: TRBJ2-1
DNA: TGTGCCAGCAGTGGCCTAGGGGGGGGCAATGAGCAGTTCTTC
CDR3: CASSGLGGGNEQFF

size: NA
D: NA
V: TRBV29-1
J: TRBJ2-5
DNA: TGCAGCGTCCGGGTAGGAGGGGAGGAGCAGTACTTC
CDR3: CSVRVGGEEQYF

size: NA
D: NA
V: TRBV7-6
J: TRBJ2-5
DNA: TGTGCCAGCAGTCTAAGGGCTAGGGAGACCCAGTACTTC
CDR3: CASSLRARETQYF

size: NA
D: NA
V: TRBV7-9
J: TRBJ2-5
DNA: TGTGCCACCGGTCGGCCCCAAGAGACCCAGTACTTC
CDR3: CATGRPQETQYF

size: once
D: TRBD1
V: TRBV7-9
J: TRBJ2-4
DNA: TGTGCCAGCAGCCGCGGAATACAGGGGGCCGCTTACATTCAGTACTTC
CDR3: CASSRGIQGAAYIQYF

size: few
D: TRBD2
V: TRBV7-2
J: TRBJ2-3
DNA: TGTGCCACCCCCCCAACGGGGCGGGAGAGCACAGATACGCAGTATTTT
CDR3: CATPPTGRESTDTQYF

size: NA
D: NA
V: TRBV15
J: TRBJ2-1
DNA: TGTGCCACCAGCAGAGGACGGGCCTACAATGAGCAGTTCTTC
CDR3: CATSRGRAYNEQFF

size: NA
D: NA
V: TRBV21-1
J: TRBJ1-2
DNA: TGTGCCAGGGTAGATAGGAGAGCTAACTATGGCTACACCTTC
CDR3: CARVDRRANYGYTF

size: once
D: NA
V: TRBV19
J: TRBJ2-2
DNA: TGTGCCAGTAGTATAGGAGAGGGTATAATCGCGAACACCGGGGAGCTGTTTTTT
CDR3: CASSIGEGIIANTGELFF

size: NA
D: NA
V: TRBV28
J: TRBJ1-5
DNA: TGTGCCAGCAGTTTATTGCTCCAGGGTAAAGGGCAGCCCCAGCATTTT
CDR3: CASSLLLQGKGQPQHF

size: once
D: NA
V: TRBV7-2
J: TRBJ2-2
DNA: TGTGCCAGCAGCCTAACCGGGGACTTCCGAACCGGGGAGCTGTTTTTT
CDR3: CASSLTGDFRTGELFF

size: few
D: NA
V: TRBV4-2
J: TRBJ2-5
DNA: TGTGCCAGCAGCCTTCGTGGCGACAGCCAAGAGACCCAGTACTTC
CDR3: CASSLRGDSQETQYF

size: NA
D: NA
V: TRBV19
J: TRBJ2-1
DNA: TGTGCCAGTAGTATATCCGGAGGACGTCACAATGAGCAGTTCTTC
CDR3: CASSISGGRHNEQFF

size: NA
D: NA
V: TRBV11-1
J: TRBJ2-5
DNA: TGTGCTAGCAGCTCCAGGGACGGACGGTATCAAGAGACCCAGTACTTC
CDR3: CASSSRDGRYQETQYF

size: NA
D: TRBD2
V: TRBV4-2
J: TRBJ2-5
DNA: TGTGCCAGCAGCCAAGATAGCGGGAGGGAGACCCAGTACTTC
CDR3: CASSQDSGRETQYF

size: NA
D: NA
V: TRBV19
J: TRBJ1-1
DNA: TGTGCCAGTAGTCCGCCGGGGACCTCCTCCGACACTGAAGCTTTCTTT
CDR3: CASSPPGTSSDTEAFF

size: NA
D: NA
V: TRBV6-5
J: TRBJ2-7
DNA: TGTGCCAGCAGCTTGACAGGGGTAGCGGGAAGGGAGCAGTACTTC
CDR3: CASSLTGVAGREQYF

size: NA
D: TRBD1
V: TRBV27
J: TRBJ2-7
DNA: TGTGCCAGCAGTCGGACAGGAAACGAGCAGTACTTC
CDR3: CASSRTGNEQYF

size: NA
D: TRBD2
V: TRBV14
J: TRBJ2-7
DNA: TGTGCCAGCAGCCAAGATACCGTGAGGACTAGCGGGATAAGCTTC
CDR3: CASSQDTVRTSGISF

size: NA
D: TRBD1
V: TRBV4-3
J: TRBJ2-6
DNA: TGCGCCAGCAGCCAAGAAAGTGTCAGGGGGACTGGGGCCAACGTCCTGACTTTC
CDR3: CASSQESVRGTGANVLTF

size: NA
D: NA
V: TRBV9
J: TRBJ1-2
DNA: TGTGCCAGCAGCGTAACGGAGTTAGTGGGCTACACCTTC
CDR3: CASSVTELVGYTF

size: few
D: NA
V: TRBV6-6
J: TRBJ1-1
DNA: TGTGCCAGCAGTTACTCGGCAGAGGTGGCTTTCTTT
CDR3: CASSYSAEVAFF

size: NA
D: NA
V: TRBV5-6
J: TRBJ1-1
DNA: TGTGCCAGCAGCTTGGACGTCGGGGCCCCCCGGGGTGAAGCTTTCTTT
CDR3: CASSLDVGAPRGEAFF

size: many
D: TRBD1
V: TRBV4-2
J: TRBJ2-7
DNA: TGTGCCAGCAGCCCCGGACCGGGGGACAGGTACGAGCAGTACTTC
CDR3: CASSPGPGDRYEQYF

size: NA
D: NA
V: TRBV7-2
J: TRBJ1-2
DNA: TGTGCCAGCAGCTTAGAGGCCGGCGAGGGGCTTAACTATGGCTACACCTTC
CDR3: CASSLEAGEGLNYGYTF

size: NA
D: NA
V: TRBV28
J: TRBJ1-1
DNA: TGTGCCAGCGGGTCCCGACGGACCCTGAACACTGAAGCTTTCTTT
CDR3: CASGSRRTLNTEAFF

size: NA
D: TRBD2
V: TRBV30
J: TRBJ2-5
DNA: TGTGCCTGGAGTCCACCACTCGGGACTAGCGGGAGATCTTGGGAGACCCAGTACTTC
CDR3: CAWSPPLGTSGRSWETQYF

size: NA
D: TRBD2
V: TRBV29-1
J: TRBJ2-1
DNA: TGCAGCGTTGGGGCTAGCGGATCCTACAATGAGCAGTTCTTC
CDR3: CSVGASGSYNEQFF

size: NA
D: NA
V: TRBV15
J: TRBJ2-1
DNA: TGTGCCACCAGCCCCCCTAGGGGAATAGCAAACAATGAGCAGTTCTTC
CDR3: CATSPPRGIANNEQFF

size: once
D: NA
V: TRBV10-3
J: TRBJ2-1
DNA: TGTGCCATCAGTGAAGGAAGCCAGGGCAATGAGCAGTTCTTC
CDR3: CAISEGSQGNEQFF

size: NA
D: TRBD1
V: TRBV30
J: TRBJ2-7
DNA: TGTGCCTGGAGGGGGACAGGGGGCTACGAGCAGTACTTC
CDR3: CAWRGTGGYEQYF

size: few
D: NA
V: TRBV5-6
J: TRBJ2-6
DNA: TGTGCCAGCCTCGGTTTTAACGGGTCTGGGGCCAACGTCCTGACTTTC
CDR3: CASLGFNGSGANVLTF

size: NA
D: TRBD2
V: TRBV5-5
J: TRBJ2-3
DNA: TGTGCCAGCAGCCTTAGCGGCGGGAGGGATACGCAGTATTTT
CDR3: CASSLSGGRDTQYF

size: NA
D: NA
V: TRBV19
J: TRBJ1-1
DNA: TGTGCCAGTACCAAGGCGGGGGAGGGAAACACTGAAGCTTTCTTT
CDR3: CASTKAGEGNTEAFF

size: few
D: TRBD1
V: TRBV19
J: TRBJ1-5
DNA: TGTGCCAGTAGTATTCATTCGACAGGGGATCAGCCCCAGCATTTT
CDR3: CASSIHSTGDQPQHF

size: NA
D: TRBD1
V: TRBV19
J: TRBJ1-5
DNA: TGTGCCAGCCTAAAAATTCCGGGACAGGAGGAGTATAGCAATCAGCCCCAGCATTTT
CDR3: CASLKIPGQEEYSNQPQHF

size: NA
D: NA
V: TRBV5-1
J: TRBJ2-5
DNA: TGCGCCAGCAGCATCCGGACAGAGAAAGAGACCCAGTACTTC
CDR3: CASSIRTEKETQYF

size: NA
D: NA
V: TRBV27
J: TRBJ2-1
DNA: TGTGCCAGCAGACCTTGGAGGGAGCGAGACAATGAGCAGTTCTTC
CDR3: CASRPWRERDNEQFF

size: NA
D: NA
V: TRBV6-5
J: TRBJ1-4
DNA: TGTGCCAGCACTCCCCTCGCAGGCAGTAATCAAAAACTGTTTTTT
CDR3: CASTPLAGSNQKLFF

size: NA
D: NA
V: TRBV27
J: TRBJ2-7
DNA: TGTGCCAGCAGTTTAAAAGGGTGGGCCTACGAGCAGTACTTC
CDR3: CASSLKGWAYEQYF

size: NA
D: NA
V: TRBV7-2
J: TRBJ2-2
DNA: TGTGCCAGCATCATAGGGACCTCGAACACCGGGGAGCTGTTTTTT
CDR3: CASIIGTSNTGELFF

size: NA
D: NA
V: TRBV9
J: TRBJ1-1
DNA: TGTGCCAGCAGCGTTACGGACACTGAAGCTTTCTTT
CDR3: CASSVTDTEAFF

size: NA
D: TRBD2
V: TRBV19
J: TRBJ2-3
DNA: TGTGCCAGTAGTTTCGGGACTAGCGGGAGTATAGTTACGCAGTATTTT
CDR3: CASSFGTSGSIVTQYF

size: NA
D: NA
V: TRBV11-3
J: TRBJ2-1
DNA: TGTGCCAGCAGCTTAGACAGGGTCAATGAGCAGTTCTTC
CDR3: CASSLDRVNEQFF

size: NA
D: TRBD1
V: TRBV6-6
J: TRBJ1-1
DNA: TGTGCCAGCAGCTCTATTTCGGACAGGGAGGAAGCTTTCTTT
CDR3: CASSSISDREEAFF

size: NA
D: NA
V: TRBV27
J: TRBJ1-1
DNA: TGTGCCAGCAGCAACAGCTGGAACACTGAAGCTTTCTTT
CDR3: CASSNSWNTEAFF

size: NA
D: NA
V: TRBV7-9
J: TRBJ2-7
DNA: TGTGCCAGCAGCCAAACAGGCTACGAGCAGTACTTC
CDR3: CASSQTGYEQYF